Detailed here is one T cell receptor beta chain. Its target is not known. The study ran its PCR with 60 Vbeta and 13 Jbeta primers. The table came from immunoSEQ multiplex PCR; TCRdb's copy has only in-frame clones and leaves some out. The sample gives roughly 150,000 clones, approximately 83% of which show up once; 3.1% is in the top ten. Germline V CDR1 and CDR2: SGHTS, YDEGEE. V shed 1 base and J shed 2 bases, with 7 bases lying between them. This CDR3 contains 13 residues. The donors comprised healthy bone marrow donors. This sample was included in a study of cytomegalovirus exposure and HLA in healthy donors. Notes on the study in general: A later analysis reportedly found fewer N-insertions in an Asian-associated ancestry cluster than the roughly 670-donor mean. For TCR beta chains, V- and J-gene trimming was later linked to a missense DCLRE1C variant.

This receptor was taken from a male donor in good health and CMV-seronegative. The sequencing input was PBMCs. The chain recombines TRBV5-8 with TRBJ2-7; D gene unclear. CDR3 DNA sequence: TGTGCCAGCAGCTTGAGAAGCGCCTACGAGCAGTACTTC. This encodes CASSLRSAYEQYF.